This TCR beta chain was profiled in a study of regulatory T cells in long-lasting Graves disease (dated by TCRdb to 2020 to 2022). Broadly, across the study: In the newly diagnosed Graves' disease group, patients had been taking antithyroid drugs for less than 3 months. Peripheral blood TCR sequencing and RNA sequencing compared persistent Graves' disease patients with newly diagnosed Graves' disease patients. The study took place in China and was registered as a clinical trial. A total of around 33 samples underwent TCR sequencing, from about 13 patients with persistent Graves' disease and roughly 20 patients with newly diagnosed Graves' disease.

Library creation used multiplex PCR. Sequencing was carried out with an Illumina HiSeq 4000. TCR beta libraries were built with iRepertoire HTBI primers and Arm-PCR amplification of CDR3 regions. PCR products were gel purified before sequencing. The original methods were these. Gene usage analysis of CDR3 amino acid clonotypes used the 62 TRBV and more than 13 TRBJ segments found across samples. Filtered high-quality paired reads were merged into contigs using COPE and FqMerger. BLAST was used to align contigs to IMGT TRBV, TRBD and TRBJ reference genes, with CDR3 defined following IMGT. Any clonotype with a frequency above 0.1% was counted as a highly expanded clone. Repertoire diversity was measured by Shannon entropy, and V-J evenness by the Gini coefficient. A clonotype was considered public if more than one individual shared it. TCRdb cleaned the public reads at Q25 with fastp, built clones with MiXCR and kept in-frame beta chains. Every CDR3 protein is listed once, alongside the most common genes and DNA of its rows. The V and J calls come from TCRdb's annotation, not from the publication. This sample is represented by about 400,000 distinct CDR3 sequences; about a sixth of them were singletons. 20% of the sample is taken by the ten largest.

As concerns this clonotype: This receptor's antigen is unknown. One base away there is no much larger clone; base qualities are not given.

The sample's time point label, in plain terms: newly diagnosed GD, antithyroid drugs for less than 3 months. For both TCR sequencing and RNA sequencing, RNA was extracted from PBMCs in TRIzol. The diagnosis of Graves' disease followed American Thyroid Association guidelines. Patients were recruited from an endocrinology department in Xi'an, China. From each patient, about 9.7 milliliters of peripheral blood was collected into an EDTA anticoagulant tube. Ficoll Paque Plus density gradient separation was used to isolate PBMCs, and no further T cell sorting was done. RNA quality was checked with an Agilent 2100 Bioanalyzer and agarose gel, and concentration with a NanoDrop 2000. V lost 4 bases and J lost 5 bases, and the count of bases not matched to a germline gene is 18. As encoded in the germline V gene, CDR1 is SGHDN while CDR2 is FVKESK. The CDR3, cysteine through phenylalanine, is 19 amino acids long. Of all the DNA, just the CDR3 is kept, 57 bases in frame from base 1.

Overall results and qualifications from the work: Sequencing and analysis were limited to the TCR beta chain. Persistent disease showed preferential use of TRBV28, TRBJ1-2 and TRBJ2-5, whereas newly diagnosed disease favored TRBV20-1 and TRBJ2-1. Compared with newly diagnosed patients, persistent Graves' disease patients had lower TCR Shannon entropy and fewer highly expanded clones, which suggests clonal expansion. Because the primary lesion, thyroid tissue, could not be accessed, the study looked at peripheral blood alone. Persistent patients shared more public clonotypes among themselves (fewer than 3,000) than newly diagnosed patients did (nearly 1,000). As a limitation, the authors acknowledged that the small sample size may reduce accuracy.

The sample was also linked to a second study, of T cells in Graves' hyperthyroidism and ophthalmopathy. From that second study: Stable Graves' hyperthyroidism was defined as the absence of progression to ophthalmopathy over 18 months of follow-up. Hyperthyroidism patients were aged 18 to 65 years and newly diagnosed, with disease duration of less than 2 months. Patients with uncontrolled infections, other autoimmune diseases, pregnancy or lactation were excluded. Clinical symptoms, serum thyroxine and TRAb, thyroid ultrasound, and orbital computed tomography formed the basis for the diagnoses. The TCR CDR3 was subjected to a first round of RT-PCR using the HTBI primer set and the Qiagen OneStep RT-PCR kit. Most expanded thyroid clonotypes (frequency above 0.001) were also detected in blood, suggesting blood repertoires may reflect thyroid immune responses. A 13 V-J signature model separated ophthalmopathy from stable hyperthyroidism, with approximately 87% sensitivity and 81% to 83% specificity in cross-validation and 80%/75% in testing. In validation, the model predicted progression to ophthalmopathy a median of 6.5 months before onset, with approximately 71% sensitivity and around 76% specificity. TCR V-J signatures able to tell the groups apart were searched for in a discovery cohort of 95 to 100 patients, of whom around 42 had Graves' ophthalmopathy and about 55 had stable Graves' hyperthyroidism. Prospective prediction of ophthalmopathy was tested in an independent validation cohort consisting of fewer than 20 hyperthyroidism patients and around 16 patients who later progressed to ophthalmopathy. The roughly 94 discovery patients were randomly divided into training and test sets at a 7:3 ratio. The study also compared thyroid tissue and blood T-cell repertoires from more than 5 Graves' hyperthyroidism patients. After blood sampling, hyperthyroidism patients were treated with methimazole at a starting dose of 30 mg daily, and ophthalmopathy patients were treated with high-dose intravenous methylprednisolone. A second multiplex PCR round built the libraries, followed by size selection and purification. The libraries were sequenced on an Illumina HiSeq2000 using paired-end 100 bp reads. SOAPnuke was used to process the raw data, with reads discarded if the reads contained adapters or uncalled bases, had a mean Phred below 15, or lacked an exact constant-primer or identifier match. COPE v1.2.5 was used to merge high-quality paired reads, and clonotypes were defined as unique nucleotide sequences. Clonotypes were aligned to IMGT TRBV, TRBD and TRBJ reference segments using MiTCR v1.1. Analysis was restricted to V-J combinations with a frequency above 0.0001, which covered approximately 99% of repertoires. The TCS score was defined as F50 (clonal expansion) divided by E x V (chaos), with BLOSUM62-based TCRdist calculated between CDR3 peptides within each V-J. Welch's t-statistics and random forest reduced around 510 V-J features to about 13, which were used in a naive Bayes classifier (R e1071). No statistical method was used to fix the sample size in advance, and group allocation was not hidden from the investigators. The paper reports TCR Vbeta CDR3 sequencing of over 130 peripheral blood samples: 40 or so ophthalmopathy, approximately 74 hyperthyroidism and around 17 progressor patients.

The sequence links TRBV14 to TRBJ2-1, with 9 bases aligning to TRBD2. The receptor was derived from a woman between 18 and 29 years old with Graves disease. Donor details come from another sample of the same person, matched by shared clones. The sample in question was peripheral blood mononuclear cells (PBMCs), obtained at new diagnosis, from a patient treated with antithyroid drugs. The nucleotide sequence is given as TGTGCCAGCAGCCCCATCGTAGGTAGCGGGAGCAAGGGGGACAATGAGCAGTTCTTC. Its coded protein is CASSPIVGSGSKGDNEQFF.